What follows is one TCR beta chain and its context. Its antigen is not known. The data belong to a study of immune evolution from preneoplasia to lung adenocarcinoma. Study-wide results and limits: Top clone share appeared to fall from AAH through AIS, MIA, adenocarcinoma. Later-stage lesions seemingly showed higher T cell density and diversity than normal lung.

Method: immunoSEQ multiplex PCR; TCRdb's copy keeps in-frame clones and lacks some. Of more than 3,500 clones listed, roughly 76% are singletons. Patient tissue came from resections in Japan or China, 2014–2017. H&E slides confirmed each diagnosis, reviewed by two pathologists independently. The sample was FFPE adjacent normal lung tissue. The source is a person between 65 and 79 years old with lung adenocarcinoma.

The CDR3 protein is CSVDLILGHEQFF. CDR3 nucleotides: TGCAGCGTTGATTTGATCCTCGGCCATGAGCAGTTCTTC. V is TRBV29-1 and J is TRBJ2-1, with D unresolved. V was trimmed by 3 bases and J by 8 bases, leaving 14 bases between them. Germline V gene lookup returns CDR1 SQVTM and CDR2 ANQGSEA. This CDR3 has 13 amino acids.